This T cell receptor beta chain was found in a study of blood T cell repertoires in COVID-19. This clone was seen only once. The CDR3 is 16 residues long. V gave up 5 bases and J gave up 5 bases, with 18 bases separating them. CDR1 and CDR2 (germline): SGHVS, FNYEAQ. Participants came from some 23 US areas, aged roughly 18 to 95 years. Participants' reported clinical history set cohort assignment. TCRdb's table, derived via immunoSEQ multiplex PCR, lists solely in-frame clones and lacks some. This table has roughly 140,000 clones, about 85% appearing once. J is TRBJ1-4 and V is TRBV7-6, with D uncertain. What was sequenced was PBMCs or T cells enriched from blood (not recorded which). The clonotype was recovered from a woman aged 35 to 49 who had recovered from COVID-19. The CDR3 nucleotides read TGTGCCAGCAGCCCACGTACGAGAGGCCGAAATGAAAAACTGTTTTTT. It encodes CASSPRTRGRNEKLFF.